The present T cell receptor (beta chain) was sequenced within a study of cytomegalovirus exposure and HLA in healthy donors (dated by TCRdb to about 2017). Study-wide context: According to an earlier analysis of a few hundred of the donors, roughly 180 million T cells yielded roughly 110 million unique TCR beta sequences and 250 to 350 Gb of sequence data. HLA typing covered class I and class II loci at four-digit resolution. The study was designed to test whether signatures of past pathogen exposure could be identified by cataloging public T cell receptors. In a later genetic analysis, genome-wide SNP genotypes for about 55% of the roughly 700 donors were used, and that subset was treated as a discovery cohort. Typing coverage varied by locus: 629-630 donors for A, B, C, DRB1 and DQB1; roughly 500 for DQA1; approximately 610 for DPA1; under 490 for DPB1. A later analysis re-examined previously published TCR beta repertoires from roughly 650 donors and added high-resolution HLA genotyping to investigate patterns of TCR occurrence. The study combined high-throughput TCR immunosequencing, statistical association of individual TCRs with disease status, and machine learning to predict cytomegalovirus infection status. Every discovery cohort repertoire had been produced on one sequencing platform. In an earlier analysis of 587 of the donors, high-throughput TCR beta sequencing was used to judge whether each TCR beta V gene segment behaved as functional or pseudogenic. Among about 360 genotyped donors of the cohort, an average of roughly 240,000 unique TCR beta nucleotide sequences were sequenced per donor, around a sixth of them non-productive. Donor age, sex, ethnicity and CMV serostatus were collected together with the repertoire data. An early release that covered roughly 600 HLA-typed donors contained about 300 gigabases of sequencing data and around 80 million unique TCR sequences. In the later analysis, no new phenotypic data were used to find candidate immune exposures; instead, reliance was placed on TCR beta sequences and their occurrence across donors. Using immunosequencing, the study profiled T cell repertoires from around 670 subjects and related those repertoires to cytomegalovirus serostatus. Of the 398 genotyped donors, 65% to 90% were placed in the genetic ancestry cluster associated with self-reported Caucasian donors. Five DR-DQ haplotypes were handled as single units for association and clustering, since linkage in the cohort was strong. Along with the roughly 610-subject first cohort, a separate validation cohort of over a hundred different subjects was used.

Including cysteine and phenylalanine, the CDR3 has 15 amino acids. Only CDR3 DNA is held: 45 bases, read in frame from base 1. From V the trimming removes 5 bases and from J it removes 4 bases, while the gene matches leave 3 bases of the junction unaccounted for. CDR1 PRHDT and CDR2 FYEKMQ were looked up in the germline V gene (reference sequence). Results the study describes overall, beyond this receptor: Because counts were too low, 15 to 20 rarely observed V segments, including chromosome 9 orphons, were excluded from the earlier analysis of some 590 of the donors. Broadly in line with IMGT annotations, most TCR beta V segments showed up in productive rearrangements about 87% or about 30% of the time in an earlier analysis of 587 of the donors. Only TCR beta chains were sequenced in this cohort, and the absence of alpha or paired-chain data limited detectable features. Roughly uniform sequencing depth across donors was assumed in presence/absence analyses, although this assumption may not hold. A later analysis found that HLA-associated TCR beta chains were more clonally expanded and had lower generation probabilities than equally common non-associated chains. An association between a missense DCLRE1C variant and V-gene and J-gene trimming of TCR beta chains was found in a later genetic analysis and replicated in an independent cohort. A further reported finding was that TCR beta sequences accurately predicted the HLA-A and HLA-B alleles for most subjects in the first cohort. CMV serostatus was the only immune exposure information available for the cohort. The classifier was reported to diagnose cytomegalovirus status with high specificity and sensitivity in both the original cohort and the validation cohort. According to the authors, the approach could potentially be generalized to other disease states and immunological phenotypes. Linkage disequilibrium might explain the correlated functional status among segregating V segments, but an unknown experimental factor could not be ruled out. Strong co-occurrence of HLA alleles, especially DR and DQ, made assigning TCR associations to individual alleles difficult. In a later analysis, the rate of TCR association differed among HLA loci, with DRB1 alleles having the most associated TCRs and HLA-C alleles having the fewest. The study listed 164 TCR beta chains as associated with cytomegalovirus. Across donors, most TCR sequences were observed very rarely, whereas some public TCRs were present in many individuals. A later analysis found that most CMV-associated TCR beta chains appeared HLA-restricted, with HLA associations seemingly driven largely by CMV exposure. Some IMGT-functional V segments, including TRBV6-2 and TRBV6-3, could not be distinguished by the 87-base-pair reads and were therefore excluded. A few of the identified cytomegalovirus-associated TCR beta chains were confirmed in vitro to be specific for cytomegalovirus antigens. Because HLA typing was missing for some donors at each locus, association tests included only the typed subset. According to a later analysis, parvovirus B19, influenza, CMV and Epstein-Barr virus appeared linked to several top co-occurrence clusters. According to a later genetic analysis, donors in an Asian-associated ancestry cluster had fewer N-insertions in productive TCRs than the approximately 710-donor mean. At a false discovery rate of 0.05, a later analysis linked about 16,000 TCR beta sequences to specific HLA alleles. A cluster of highly shared sequence variants was judged likely to represent a technical artifact of the sequencing pipeline.

With respect to this clone: The antigen it binds to is not known. Per-base qualities were not stored, and no clone one base away is much larger.

The cohort consisted of 600 to 750 healthy bone marrow donors. Cohort members were all nominally healthy when sampled, although unrecorded immune exposures were likely present. The donor was CMV seropositive and belonged to the group of 250 to 300 seropositive cohort members. Every donor gave a peripheral blood sample, and the peripheral blood mononuclear cells from that sample were used for TCR beta sequencing. The Qiagen DNeasy Blood Extraction Kit was used to extract genomic DNA from the blood cell samples. Libraries came from the immunoSEQ multiplex PCR assay. For the multiplex PCR, a mixture combining 60 forward primers for TCR Vbeta segments and 13 reverse primers for TCR Jbeta segments was used. The CDR3 region of rearranged TCR beta genes was amplified from genomic DNA with a multiplex PCR assay. Amplified TCR beta libraries were sequenced as 87-base-pair reads on the Illumina HiSeq System. As for how the authors treated the data: Across the 600 to 700 repertoires, a later analysis counted 80 million or so unique TCR beta chains, some 11 million of which were shared by at least two donors. Raw reads were error-corrected and collapsed into unique sequences by a nearest-neighbor algorithm in which closely related sequences were merged to remove PCR and sequencing errors. Alignment of CDR3 sequences to IMGT reference sequences was used to assign V, D and J gene segments. For a sequence to be retained, a match of at least six nucleotides to both a V gene segment and a J gene segment was required. A rearrangement counted as productive if the CDR3 had no stop codons and remained in frame with V and J, and every other rearrangement counted as non-productive. CDR3 was defined according to IMGT convention as the region running from the second conserved V-encoded cysteine to the conserved J-encoded phenylalanine. In an earlier analysis of around 540 of the donors, sequences lacking an unambiguous match to a single V gene segment were excluded. In an earlier analysis of 450 to 750 of the donors, a V segment was called functional when productive rearrangements were above 56.7%, and segregating when the standard deviation between donors exceeded 5%. A statistical classification framework was built for diagnosing cytomegalovirus status from the catalog of TCR beta chain sequences. A later analysis assigned V and J genes by comparing TCR nucleotide sequences with IMGT/GENE-DB human TR gene sequences. A later analysis assigned CDR3 sequences and most-parsimonious VDJ recombination scenarios with the TCRdist pipeline. In a later analysis, each TCR beta chain was defined by its CDR3 amino acid sequence together with its V-gene family, and reads lacking a unique V-gene family were excluded. A later analysis removed 592 highly shared, low-generation-probability nucleotide sequences to deal with suspected cross-contamination and a sequencing artifact. In a later analysis, a clonal expansion index for each public chain was calculated from normalized within-repertoire ranks of inferred template counts. A later analysis computed generation probabilities with a VDJ recombination model fitted to out-of-frame rearrangements, and checked the results against IGoR. In a later analysis, TCR-TCR, TCR-HLA and TCR-CMV co-occurrence was scored with hypergeometric tests, and a repertoire-size bias correction was applied to TCR pairs. To estimate false discovery rates, a later analysis permuted the HLA or CMV assignments 20 times. In a later analysis, co-occurring TCRs were grouped with DBSCAN, and TCRdist sequence similarity was added when clustering was performed within HLA-allele-positive subsets. Co-occurrence clustering excluded repertoires with fewer than 30,000 or more than 120,000 public chains, plus five with anomalous nucleotide sharing. Imported from immuneACCESS, the table was reduced by TCRdb to in-frame sequences with V and J called. These copies leave out some clones; in studies compared against another copy, an unresolved V gene accounts for under half, and the cause of the remainder is not known. V, J and clone size reflect that table, while D and trimming were determined from the DNA. The sample profile shows 250,000 or so clones; about 81% of them were found once. The top ten clones comprise approximately 8.4% of the sample.

The TCR originated in a woman in her sixties in good health and CMV-seropositive. The chain employs TRBV13 and TRBJ2-1, with 12 bases matching TRBD2. Sequencing was carried out using PBMCs. In nucleotide form, the sequence is TGTGCCAGCAGCCTCACTAGCGGGGGGTACAATGAGCAGTTCTTC. Translated, it gives CASSLTSGGYNEQFF.